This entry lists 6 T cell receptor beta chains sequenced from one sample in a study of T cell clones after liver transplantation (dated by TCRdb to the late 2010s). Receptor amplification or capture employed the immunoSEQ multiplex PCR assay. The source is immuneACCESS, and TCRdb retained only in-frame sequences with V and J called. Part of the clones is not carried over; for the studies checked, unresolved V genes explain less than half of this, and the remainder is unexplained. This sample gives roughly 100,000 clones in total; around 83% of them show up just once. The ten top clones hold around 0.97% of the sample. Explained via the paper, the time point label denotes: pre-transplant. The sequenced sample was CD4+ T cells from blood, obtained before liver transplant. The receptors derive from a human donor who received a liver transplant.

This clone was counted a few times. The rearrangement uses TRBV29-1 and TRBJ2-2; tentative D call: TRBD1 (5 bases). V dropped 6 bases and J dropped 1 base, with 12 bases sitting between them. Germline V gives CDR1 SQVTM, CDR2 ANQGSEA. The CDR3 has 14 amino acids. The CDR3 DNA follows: TGCAGCGTGGCCAGGGTGGGGAACACCGGGGAGCTGTTTTTT. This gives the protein CSVARVGNTGELFF.

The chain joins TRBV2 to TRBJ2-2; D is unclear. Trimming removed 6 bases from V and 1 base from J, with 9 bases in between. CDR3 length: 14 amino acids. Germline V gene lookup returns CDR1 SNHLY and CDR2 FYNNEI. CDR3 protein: CASSAEGNTGELFF. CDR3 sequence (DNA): TGTGCCAGCAGCGCTGAAGGGAACACCGGGGAGCTGTTTTTT. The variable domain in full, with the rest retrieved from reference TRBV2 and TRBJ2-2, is EPEVTQTPSHQVTQMGQEVILRCVPISNHLYFYWYRQILGQKVEFLVSFYNNEISEKSEIFDDQFSVERPDGSNFTLKIRSTKLEDSAMYFCASSAEGNTGELFFGEGSRLTVL.

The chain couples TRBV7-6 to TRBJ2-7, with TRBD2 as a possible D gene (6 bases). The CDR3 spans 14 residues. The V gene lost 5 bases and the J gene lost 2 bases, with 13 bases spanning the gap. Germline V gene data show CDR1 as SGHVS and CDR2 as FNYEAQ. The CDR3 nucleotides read TGTGCCAGCAGCAAGACTAGGAACACCTACGAGCAGTACTTC. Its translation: CASSKTRNTYEQYF.

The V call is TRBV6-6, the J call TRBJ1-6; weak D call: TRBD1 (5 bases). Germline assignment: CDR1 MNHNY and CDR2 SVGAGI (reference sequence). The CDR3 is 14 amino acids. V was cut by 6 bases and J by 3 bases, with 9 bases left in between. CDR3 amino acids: CASRETVYNSPLHF. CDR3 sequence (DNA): TGTGCCAGCAGAGAGACAGTCTATAATTCACCCCTCCACTTT.

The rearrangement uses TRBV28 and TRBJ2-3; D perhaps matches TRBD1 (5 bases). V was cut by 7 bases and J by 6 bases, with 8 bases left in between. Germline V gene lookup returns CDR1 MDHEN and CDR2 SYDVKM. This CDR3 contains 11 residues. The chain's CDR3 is CASIRGDTQYF. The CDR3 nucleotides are TGTGCCAGCATAAGGGGCGATACGCAGTATTTT.

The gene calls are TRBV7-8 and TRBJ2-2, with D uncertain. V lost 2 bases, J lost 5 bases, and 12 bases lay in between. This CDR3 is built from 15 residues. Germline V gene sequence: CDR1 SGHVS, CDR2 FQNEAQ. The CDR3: CASSLPGRRTGELFF. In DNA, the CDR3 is TGTGCCAGCAGCTTACCGGGTAGGCGAACCGGGGAGCTGTTTTTT.